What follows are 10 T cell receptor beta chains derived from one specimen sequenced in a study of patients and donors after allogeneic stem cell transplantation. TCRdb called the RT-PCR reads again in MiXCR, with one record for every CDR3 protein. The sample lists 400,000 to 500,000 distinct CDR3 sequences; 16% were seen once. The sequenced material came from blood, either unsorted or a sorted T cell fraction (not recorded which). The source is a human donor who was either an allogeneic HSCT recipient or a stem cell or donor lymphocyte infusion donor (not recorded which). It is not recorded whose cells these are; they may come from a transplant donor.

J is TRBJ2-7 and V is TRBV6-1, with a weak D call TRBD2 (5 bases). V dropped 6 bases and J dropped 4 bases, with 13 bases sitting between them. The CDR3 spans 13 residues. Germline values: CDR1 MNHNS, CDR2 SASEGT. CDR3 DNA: TGTGCCAGCAGCGGTCCCCGGGGATACGAGCAGTACTTC. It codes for CASSGPRGYEQYF.

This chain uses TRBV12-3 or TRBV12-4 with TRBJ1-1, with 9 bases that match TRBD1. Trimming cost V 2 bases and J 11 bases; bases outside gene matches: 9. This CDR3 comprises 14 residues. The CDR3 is CASSLTTGGEGAFF. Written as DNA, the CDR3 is TGTGCCAGCAGTTTAACGACAGGGGGTGAGGGGGCTTTCTTT.

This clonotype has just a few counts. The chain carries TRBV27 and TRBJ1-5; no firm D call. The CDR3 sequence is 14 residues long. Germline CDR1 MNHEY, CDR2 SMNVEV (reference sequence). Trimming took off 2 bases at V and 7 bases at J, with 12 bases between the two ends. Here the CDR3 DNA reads TGTGCCAGCAGTTTACGGGGTAAAGGACAGCCCCAGCATTTT. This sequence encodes CASSLRGKGQPQHF.

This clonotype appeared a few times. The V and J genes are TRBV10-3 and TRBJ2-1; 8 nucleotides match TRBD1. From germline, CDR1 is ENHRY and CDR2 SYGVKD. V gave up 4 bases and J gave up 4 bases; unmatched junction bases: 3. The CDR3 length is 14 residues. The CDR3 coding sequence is TGTGCCATCAGTGGTCAGGGGGCTTACAATGAGCAGTTCTTC. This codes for CAISGQGAYNEQFF.

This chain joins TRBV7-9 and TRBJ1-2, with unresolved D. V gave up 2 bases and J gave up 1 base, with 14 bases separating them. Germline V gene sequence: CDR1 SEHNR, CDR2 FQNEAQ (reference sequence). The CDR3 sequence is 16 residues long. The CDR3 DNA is TGTGCCAGCAGCTTATTAAGTTCGGGATTTAACTATGGCTACACCTTC. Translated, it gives CASSLLSSGFNYGYTF.

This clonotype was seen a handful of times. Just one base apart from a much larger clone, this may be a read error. The CDR3 loop is CASSPTGDTEAFF. The DNA of the CDR3 is TGTGCCAGCAGCCCGACAGGGGACACTGAAGCTTTCTTT. The V call is TRBV5-4, the J call TRBJ1-1, with TRBD1 matching over 8 bases. V was pared by 4 bases and J by 3 bases, with 2 bases of the junction left unmatched. CDR1 SGHNT and CDR2 YYREEE come from the germline V gene (reference sequence). CDR3 size: 13 residues.

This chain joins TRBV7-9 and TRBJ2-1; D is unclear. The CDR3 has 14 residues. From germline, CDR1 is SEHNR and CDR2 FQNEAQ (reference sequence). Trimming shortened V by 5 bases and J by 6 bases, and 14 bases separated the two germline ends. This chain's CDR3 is CASSRASLGNEQFF. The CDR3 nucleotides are TGTGCCAGCAGCCGGGCCTCTCTGGGCAATGAGCAGTTCTTC.

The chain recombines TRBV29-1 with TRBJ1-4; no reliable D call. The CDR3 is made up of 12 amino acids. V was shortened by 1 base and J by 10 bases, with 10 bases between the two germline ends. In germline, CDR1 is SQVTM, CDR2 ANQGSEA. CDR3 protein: CSVEGAAGKLFF. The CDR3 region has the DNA TGCAGCGTTGAAGGCGCGGCGGGAAAACTGTTTTTT.

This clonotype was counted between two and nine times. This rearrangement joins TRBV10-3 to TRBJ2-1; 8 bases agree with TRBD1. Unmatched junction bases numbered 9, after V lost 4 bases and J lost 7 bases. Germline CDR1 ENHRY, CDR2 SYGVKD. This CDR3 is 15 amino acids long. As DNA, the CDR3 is TGTGCCATCAGTGGGCCGGGACAGGAAGGGAATGAGCAGTTCTTC. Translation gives CAISGPGQEGNEQFF.

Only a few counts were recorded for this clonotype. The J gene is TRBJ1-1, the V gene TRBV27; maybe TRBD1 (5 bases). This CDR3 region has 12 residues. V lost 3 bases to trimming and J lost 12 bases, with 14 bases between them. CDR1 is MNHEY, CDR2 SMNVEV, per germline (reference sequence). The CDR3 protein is CASSLSPPGTFF. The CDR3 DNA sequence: TGTGCCAGCAGTTTGAGCCCCCCAGGGACTTTCTTT.